These T cell receptor beta chains were read from a single sample in a study of T cell clonotyping in hematopoietic cell transplantation. The repertoire was sequenced with immunoSEQ multiplex PCR; TCRdb's copy has only in-frame clones and lacks some. This table holds 65,000 to 75,000 clones, around 94% found once. The sequenced sample was peripheral blood mononuclear cells. The receptors derive from a man aged 45-65 years in good health. Some clones in this sample may be carry-over from other donors' samples. The CDR3 runs from the conserved cysteine through the conserved F or W. A D gene is named only where the DNA matches it firmly. Size is stated for part of the rows, as once, few or many counts, or as a class when the clone is expanded.

v_call	j_call	cdr3_length	d_call	clone_size	cdr3_aa	cdr3_nt
TRBV11-2	TRBJ2-7	16	-	-	CASSLAGHRDLYEQYF	TGTGCCAGCAGCTTAGCCGGTCACAGGGACCTGTACGAGCAGTACTTC
TRBV11-2	TRBJ2-7	18	-	-	CASSLRPTARIESYEQYF	TGTGCCAGCAGCCTTAGGCCCACGGCCCGTATCGAGTCCTACGAGCAGTACTTC
TRBV6-5	TRBJ1-2	13	-	-	CASSPGINYGYTF	TGTGCCAGCAGTCCGGGGATTAACTATGGCTACACCTTC
TRBV28	TRBJ1-1	14	TRBD1	-	CASSKGQPNTEAFF	TGTGCCAGCAGCAAGGGACAGCCTAACACTGAAGCTTTCTTT
TRBV2	TRBJ1-6	14	-	-	CASFPKSRGSPLHF	TGTGCCAGCTTCCCGAAGTCACGGGGTTCACCCCTCCACTTT
TRBV6-1	TRBJ2-7	13	TRBD1	-	CASRAAGGGEQYF	TGTGCCTCCCGCGCGGCAGGGGGTGGCGAGCAGTACTTC
TRBV6-5	TRBJ2-5	16	TRBD2	-	CASSSLRSGESKTQYF	TGTGCCAGCAGTTCCCTTCGTAGCGGGGAATCAAAGACCCAGTACTTC
TRBV5-1	TRBJ2-5	16	-	once	CASNDGGPGTGETQYF	TGCGCCAGCAACGACGGGGGGCCAGGGACGGGGGAGACCCAGTACTTC
TRBV19	TRBJ2-5	16	TRBD2	-	CASTIRTSGGQETQYF	TGTGCCAGCACTATAAGGACTAGCGGGGGACAAGAGACCCAGTACTTC
TRBV6-5	TRBJ1-2	13	-	-	CASSPPSGEGYTF	TGTGCCAGCAGCCCCCCTTCTGGGGAGGGCTACACCTTC
TRBV6-1	TRBJ1-2	15	-	-	CASSVAATGNYGYTF	TGTGCCAGCAGTGTCGCAGCTACAGGCAACTATGGCTACACCTTC
TRBV29-1	TRBJ1-1	13	-	-	CSVEDQPDTEAFF	TGCAGCGTTGAAGACCAACCAGACACCGAAGCTTTCTTT
TRBV5-1	TRBJ2-3	16	-	-	CASSFYAMTSTDTQYF	TGCGCCAGCTCGTTTTACGCAATGACTAGCACAGATACGCAGTATTTT
TRBV1	TRBJ1-5	16	-	-	CTSSQDSGTVRQPQHF	TGCACCAGCAGCCAAGATAGTGGGACCGTGAGGCAGCCCCAGCATTTT
TRBV6-5	TRBJ2-5	12	TRBD1	-	CASRGQGETQYF	TGTGCCAGCCGGGGACAGGGGGAGACCCAGTACTTC
TRBV13	TRBJ2-3	13	-	-	CASSLGAGDTQYF	TGTGCCAGCAGCTTAGGGGCAGGAGATACGCAGTATTTT